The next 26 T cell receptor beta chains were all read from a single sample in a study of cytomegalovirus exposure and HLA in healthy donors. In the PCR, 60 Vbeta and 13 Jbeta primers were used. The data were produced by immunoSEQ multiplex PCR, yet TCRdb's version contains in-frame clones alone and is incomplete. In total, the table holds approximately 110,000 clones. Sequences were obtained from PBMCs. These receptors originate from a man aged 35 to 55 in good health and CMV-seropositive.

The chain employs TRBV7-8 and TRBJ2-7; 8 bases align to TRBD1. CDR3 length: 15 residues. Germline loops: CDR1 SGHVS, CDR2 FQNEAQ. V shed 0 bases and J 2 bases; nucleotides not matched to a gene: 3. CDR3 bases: TGTGCCAGCAGCTTAGCCCGGGACAGGACCTACGAGCAGTACTTC. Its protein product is CASSLARDRTYEQYF.

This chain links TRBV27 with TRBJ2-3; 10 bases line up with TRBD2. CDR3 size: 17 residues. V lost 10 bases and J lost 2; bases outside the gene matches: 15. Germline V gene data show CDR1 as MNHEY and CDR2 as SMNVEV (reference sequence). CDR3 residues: CATKPGLAGESTDTQYF. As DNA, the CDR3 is TGTGCCACCAAACCGGGGCTAGCGGGAGAGTCCACAGATACGCAGTATTTT.

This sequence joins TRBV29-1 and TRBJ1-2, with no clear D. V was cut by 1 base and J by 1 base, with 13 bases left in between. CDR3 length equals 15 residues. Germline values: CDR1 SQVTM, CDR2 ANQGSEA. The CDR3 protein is CSVEVYQDNNYGYTF. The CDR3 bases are TGCAGCGTTGAAGTGTACCAGGATAATAACTATGGCTACACCTTC.

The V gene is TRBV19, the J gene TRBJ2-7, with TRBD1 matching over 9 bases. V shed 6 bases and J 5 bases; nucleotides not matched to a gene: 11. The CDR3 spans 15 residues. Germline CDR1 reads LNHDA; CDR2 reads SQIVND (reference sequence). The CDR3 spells CASSRRDRVWDEQYF. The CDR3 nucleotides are TGTGCCAGTAGCCGCCGGGACAGGGTATGGGACGAGCAGTACTTC.

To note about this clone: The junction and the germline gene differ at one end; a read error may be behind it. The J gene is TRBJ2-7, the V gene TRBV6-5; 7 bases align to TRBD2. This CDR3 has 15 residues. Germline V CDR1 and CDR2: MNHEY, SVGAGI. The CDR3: CASSYSSGAPFWHVF. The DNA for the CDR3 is TGTGCCAGCAGTTACTCCAGCGGGGCTCCCTTTTGGCATGTCTTC.

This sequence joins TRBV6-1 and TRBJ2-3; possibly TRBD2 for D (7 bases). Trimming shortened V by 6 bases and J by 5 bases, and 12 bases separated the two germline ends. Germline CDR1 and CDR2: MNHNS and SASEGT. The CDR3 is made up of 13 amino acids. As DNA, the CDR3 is TGTGCCAGCAGCCATAGGGGGGGAGATACGCAGTATTTT. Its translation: CASSHRGGDTQYF.

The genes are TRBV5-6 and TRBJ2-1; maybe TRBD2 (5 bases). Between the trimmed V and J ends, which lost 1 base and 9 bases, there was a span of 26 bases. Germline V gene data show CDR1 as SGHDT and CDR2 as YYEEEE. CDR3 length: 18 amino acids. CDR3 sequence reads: CASSLFMSGSIKRGEQFF. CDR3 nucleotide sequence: TGTGCCAGCAGCTTGTTCATGAGTGGGAGTATAAAGCGCGGTGAGCAGTTCTTC.

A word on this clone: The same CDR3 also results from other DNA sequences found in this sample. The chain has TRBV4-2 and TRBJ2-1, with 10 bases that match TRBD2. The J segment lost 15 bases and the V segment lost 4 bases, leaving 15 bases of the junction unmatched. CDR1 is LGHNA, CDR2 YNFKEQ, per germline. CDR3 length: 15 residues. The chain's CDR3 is CASSPLLAGQGWRFF. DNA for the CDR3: TGTGCCAGCAGCCCTTTACTAGCGGGGCAAGGATGGAGGTTCTTC.

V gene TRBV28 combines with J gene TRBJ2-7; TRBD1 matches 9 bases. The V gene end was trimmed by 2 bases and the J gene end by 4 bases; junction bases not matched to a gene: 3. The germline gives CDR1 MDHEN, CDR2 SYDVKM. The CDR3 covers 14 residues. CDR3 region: CASSLEGQGYEQYF. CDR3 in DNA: TGTGCCAGCAGTTTAGAGGGACAGGGTTACGAGCAGTACTTC.

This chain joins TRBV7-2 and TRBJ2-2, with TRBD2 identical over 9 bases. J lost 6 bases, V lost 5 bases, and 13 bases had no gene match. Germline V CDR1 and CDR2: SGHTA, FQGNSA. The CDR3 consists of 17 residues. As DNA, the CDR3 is TGTGCCAGCAGCCCTACCTCTCCTAGCGGGATAGCCGGGGAGCTGTTTTTT. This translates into CASSPTSPSGIAGELFF.

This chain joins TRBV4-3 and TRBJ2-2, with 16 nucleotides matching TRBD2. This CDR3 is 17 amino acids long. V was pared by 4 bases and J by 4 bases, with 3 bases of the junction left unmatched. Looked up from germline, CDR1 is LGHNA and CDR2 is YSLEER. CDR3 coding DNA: TGCGCCAGCAGCCGTGGGACTAGCGGGAGGGGCACCGGGGAGCTGTTTTTT. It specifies CASSRGTSGRGTGELFF.

CDR3 DNA sequence: TGCGCCAGCAGCCAAGATACCGCTAGCGGGAGGCCAGGGATGGGTGAGCAGTTCTTC. It yields the protein CASSQDTASGRPGMGEQFF. The chain recombines TRBV4-1 with TRBJ2-1, with 11 bases lining up with TRBD2. Per germline, CDR1 MGHRA and CDR2 YSYEKL. The CDR3 is 19 amino acids. With V trimmed by 0 bases and J by 9 bases, 16 bases remained unmatched.

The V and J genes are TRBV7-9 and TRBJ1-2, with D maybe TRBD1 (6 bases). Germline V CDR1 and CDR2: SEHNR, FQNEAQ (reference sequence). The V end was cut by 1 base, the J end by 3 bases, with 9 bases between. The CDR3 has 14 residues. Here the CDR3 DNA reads TGTGCCAGCAGCTTAGAAGCAGGGGACTATGGCTACACCTTC. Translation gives CASSLEAGDYGYTF.

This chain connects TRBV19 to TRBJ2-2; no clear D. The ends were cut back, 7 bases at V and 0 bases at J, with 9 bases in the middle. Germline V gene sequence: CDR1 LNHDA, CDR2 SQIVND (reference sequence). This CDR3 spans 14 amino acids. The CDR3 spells CASMVLPNTGELFF. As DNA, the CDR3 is TGTGCCAGTATGGTACTACCGAACACCGGGGAGCTGTTTTTT.

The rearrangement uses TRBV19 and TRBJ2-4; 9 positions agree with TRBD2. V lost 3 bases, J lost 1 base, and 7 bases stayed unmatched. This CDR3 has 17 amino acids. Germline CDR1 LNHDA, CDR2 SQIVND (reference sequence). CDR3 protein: CASSIQSSGNAKNIQYF. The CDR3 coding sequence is TGTGCCAGTAGTATTCAGTCTAGCGGGAACGCCAAAAACATTCAGTACTTC. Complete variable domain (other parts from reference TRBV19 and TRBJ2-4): DGGITQSPKYLFRKEGQNVTLSCEQNLNHDAMYWYRQDPGQGLRLIYYSQIVNDFQKGDIAEGYSVSREKKESFPLTVTSAQKNPTAFYLCASSIQSSGNAKNIQYFGAGTRLSVL.

CDR3 bases: TGTGCCAGCAGCTTGGGTGAGGCGGGGTGGGAGAACATTCAGTACTTC. This codes for CASSLGEAGWENIQYF. J is TRBJ2-4 and V is TRBV5-8, with a possible D match to TRBD2 (6 bases). V lost 0 bases to trimming and J lost 7 bases, with 17 bases between them. CDR1 SGHTS and CDR2 YDEGEE come from the germline V gene. This CDR3 comprises 16 residues.

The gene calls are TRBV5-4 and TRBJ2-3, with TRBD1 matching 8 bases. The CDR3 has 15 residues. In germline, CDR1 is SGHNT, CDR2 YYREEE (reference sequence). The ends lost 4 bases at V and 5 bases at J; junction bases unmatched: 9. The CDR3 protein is CASSVDPGGRDTQYF. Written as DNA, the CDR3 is TGTGCCAGCAGCGTTGATCCAGGGGGCAGAGATACGCAGTATTTT.

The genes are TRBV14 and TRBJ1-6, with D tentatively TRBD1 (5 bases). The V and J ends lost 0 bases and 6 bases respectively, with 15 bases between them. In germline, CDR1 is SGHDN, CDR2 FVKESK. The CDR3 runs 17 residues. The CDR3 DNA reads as TGTGCCAGCAGCCAAGAGGGGGGGGACCTTTGTAATTCACCCCTCCACTTT. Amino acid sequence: CASSQEGGDLCNSPLHF.

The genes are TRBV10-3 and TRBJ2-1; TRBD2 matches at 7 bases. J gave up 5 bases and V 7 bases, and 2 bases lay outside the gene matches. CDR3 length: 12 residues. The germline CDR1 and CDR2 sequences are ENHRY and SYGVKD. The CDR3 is CAITSGNNEQFF. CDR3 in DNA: TGTGCCATCACTAGCGGAAACAATGAGCAGTTCTTC.

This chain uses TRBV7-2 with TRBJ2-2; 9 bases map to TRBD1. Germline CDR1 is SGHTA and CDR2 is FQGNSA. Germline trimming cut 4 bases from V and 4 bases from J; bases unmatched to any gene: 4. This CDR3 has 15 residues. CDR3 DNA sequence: TGTGCCAGCAGCTCCGGGACAGGGCGCACCGGGGAGCTGTTTTTT. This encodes CASSSGTGRTGELFF.

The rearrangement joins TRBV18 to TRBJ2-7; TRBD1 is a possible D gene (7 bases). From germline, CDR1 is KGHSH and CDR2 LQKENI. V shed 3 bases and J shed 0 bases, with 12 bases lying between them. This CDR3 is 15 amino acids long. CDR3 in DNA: TGTGCCAGCTCACCCGGGGGACAGAACTCCTACGAGCAGTACTTC. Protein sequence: CASSPGGQNSYEQYF.

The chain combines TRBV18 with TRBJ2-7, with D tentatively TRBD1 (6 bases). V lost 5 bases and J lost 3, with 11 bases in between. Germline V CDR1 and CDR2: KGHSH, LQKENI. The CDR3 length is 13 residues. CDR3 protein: CASSSGTNYEQYF. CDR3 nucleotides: TGTGCCAGCTCATCCGGGACAAACTACGAGCAGTACTTC.

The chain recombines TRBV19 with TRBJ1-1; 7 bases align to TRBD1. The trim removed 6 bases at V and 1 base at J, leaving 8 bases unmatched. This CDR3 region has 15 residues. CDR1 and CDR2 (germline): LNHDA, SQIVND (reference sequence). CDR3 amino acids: CASRRDSFWNTEAFF. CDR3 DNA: TGTGCCAGTAGGCGGGACAGCTTTTGGAACACTGAAGCTTTCTTT.

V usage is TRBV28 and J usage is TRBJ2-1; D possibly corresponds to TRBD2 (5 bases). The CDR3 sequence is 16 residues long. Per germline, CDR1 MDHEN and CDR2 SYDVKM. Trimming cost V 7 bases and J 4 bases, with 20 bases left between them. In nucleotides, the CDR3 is TGTGCCAGCATCGGACTCCCTCAGACTGATTACAATGAGCAGTTCTTC. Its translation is CASIGLPQTDYNEQFF.

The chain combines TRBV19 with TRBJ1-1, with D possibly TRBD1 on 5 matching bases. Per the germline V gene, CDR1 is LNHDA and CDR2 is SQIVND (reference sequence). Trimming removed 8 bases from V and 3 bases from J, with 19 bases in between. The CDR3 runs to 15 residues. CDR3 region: CASSVSGGVYTEAFF. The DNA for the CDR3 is TGTGCCAGTTCGGTTAGCGGGGGTGTTTACACTGAAGCTTTCTTT.

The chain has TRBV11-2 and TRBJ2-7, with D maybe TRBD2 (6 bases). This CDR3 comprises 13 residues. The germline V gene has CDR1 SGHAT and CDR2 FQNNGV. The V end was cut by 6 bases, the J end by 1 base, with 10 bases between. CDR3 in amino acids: CASRGSGSYEQYF. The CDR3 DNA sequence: TGTGCCAGCAGGGGTAGCGGTTCCTACGAGCAGTACTTC.